The 31 T cell receptor beta chains below come from one sample, sequenced in a study of blood T cell repertoires in COVID-19 (dated by TCRdb to about 2020). Preparation of the library involved the immunoSEQ multiplex PCR assay. The source is immuneACCESS, and TCRdb retained only in-frame sequences with V and J called. Part of the clones is not carried over; for the studies checked, unresolved V genes explain less than half of this, and the remainder is unexplained. Here the sample has about 210,000 clones; over 70% occur a single time. Clones ranked in the top ten supply roughly 6.7% of the sample. The sequenced material came from peripheral blood. These TCRs come from a woman in her 70s with acute or convalescent COVID-19.

This rearrangement joins TRBV27 to TRBJ2-2; TRBD2 is a possible D gene (6 bases). The length of the CDR3 is 17 residues. Germline loops: CDR1 MNHEY, CDR2 SMNVEV (reference sequence). V gave up 0 bases and J gave up 4 bases, with 15 bases separating them. This chain's CDR3 is CASSLSLGTSFTGELFF. The DNA for the CDR3 is TGTGCCAGCAGTTTATCTCTTGGGACTTCGTTCACCGGGGAGCTGTTTTTT.

This clone appeared a single time. The J gene is TRBJ2-1, the V gene TRBV27; D not certain. Trimming stripped 3 bases from V and 15 bases from J, with 12 bases between. Germline lookup yields CDR1 MNHEY and CDR2 SMNVEV (reference sequence). This CDR3 contains 11 residues. The CDR3 loop is CASSFGSFLFF. In nucleotides, the CDR3 is TGTGCCAGCAGTTTCGGTTCCTTCCTGTTCTTC.

This sequence joins TRBV30 and TRBJ1-5, with 7 bases lining up with TRBD1. This CDR3 is built from 13 residues. The J segment lost 7 bases and the V segment lost 2 bases, leaving 5 bases of the junction unmatched. Germline V gene lookup returns CDR1 GTSNPN and CDR2 SVGIG (reference sequence). In DNA, the CDR3 is TGTGCCTGGAGTCATATAGGGGGCCAGCCCCAGCATTTT. Translating gives CAWSHIGGQPQHF. Full variable domain (outside the CDR3, taken from reference TRBV30 and TRBJ1-5): SQTIHQWPATLVQPVGSPLSLECTVEGTSNPNLYWYRQAAGRGLQLLFYSVGIGQISSEVPQNLSASRPQDRQFILSSKKLLLSDSGFYLCAWSHIGGQPQHFGDGTRLSIL.

The chain combines TRBV5-1 with TRBJ2-3, with 11 nucleotides matching TRBD1. CDR3 length equals 18 residues. V was pared by 3 bases and J by 6 bases, with 15 bases of the junction left unmatched. CDR1 is SGHRS and CDR2 is YFSETQ in the germline V gene. Written as DNA, the CDR3 is TGCGCCAGCAGCTCACTACGGACAGGGGGCCCGAAGGGGGATACGCAGTATTTT. Residues: CASSSLRTGGPKGDTQYF. The entire variable domain, with the rest obtained from reference TRBV5-1 and TRBJ2-3, is as follows: KAGVTQTPRYLIKTRGQQVTLSCSPISGHRSVSWYQQTPGQGLQFLFEYFSETQRNKGNFPGRFSGRQFSNSRSEMNVSTLELGDSALYLCASSSLRTGGPKGDTQYFGPGTRLTVL.

The chain combines TRBV30 with TRBJ1-6; 9 bases are shared with TRBD1. The CDR3 is 18 residues long. Germline CDR1 GTSNPN, CDR2 SVGIG (reference sequence). V shed 0 bases, J shed 9 bases, and the junction held 15 bases outside the gene matches. CDR3 nucleotide sequence: TGTGCCTGGAGTGTACGAGGGACAGGGATGGGAAAGCGTTCACCCCTCCACTTT. Amino acid sequence: CAWSVRGTGMGKRSPLHF.

The chain employs TRBV4-1 and TRBJ1-2; TRBD1 matches at 7 bases. Germline V lookup: CDR1 MGHRA, CDR2 YSYEKL. V gave up 5 bases and J gave up 3 bases; unmatched junction bases: 9. The CDR3 is made up of 15 amino acids. In DNA, the CDR3 is TGCGCCAGCAGCTTGATAGGACAGGAATACTATGGCTACACCTTC. Encoded protein: CASSLIGQEYYGYTF.

This chain links TRBV19 with TRBJ2-3; 8 bases match TRBD2. Germline CDR1 is LNHDA and CDR2 is SQIVND (reference sequence). V gave up 3 bases and J gave up 6 bases; unmatched junction bases: 2. The CDR3 length is 13 residues. CDR3: CASSIGGRDTQYF. The CDR3 nucleotides are TGTGCCAGTAGTATTGGCGGGAGGGATACGCAGTATTTT.

This clone was observed a few times. The chain carries TRBV18 and TRBJ1-1; TRBD1 aligns across 8 bases. The CDR3 totals 14 residues. The germline gives CDR1 KGHSH, CDR2 LQKENI. Trimming took 5 bases from V and 5 from J; bases not matched to a gene: 7. The CDR3 sequence is CASSRDRGWTEAFF. The CDR3 bases are TGTGCCAGCTCAAGAGACAGGGGATGGACTGAAGCTTTCTTT.

This clone was detected a few times. The chain is built from TRBV24-1 and TRBJ2-1, with D tentatively TRBD1 (8 bases). CDR1 is KGHDR, CDR2 SFDVKD, per germline. The V end lost 9 bases, the J end lost 9 bases, and 17 bases lay between the germline ends. CDR3 length: 13 residues. The CDR3: CATGRTGRVEQFF. As DNA, the CDR3 is TGTGCCACCGGGAGGACAGGGAGGGTTGAGCAGTTCTTC.

As DNA, the CDR3 is TGTGCCAGCAGCCAAGAACGGGGGGCTAGCGGGGACTCCCCCCTGCGGGCGGCGCAGTATTTT. Translating it yields CASSQERGASGDSPLRAAQYF. The chain has TRBV4-2 and TRBJ2-3, with 9 positions matching TRBD2. CDR1 is LGHNA, CDR2 YNFKEQ, per germline. The CDR3 spans 21 residues. V lost 0 bases, J lost 10 bases, and 26 bases stayed unmatched.

The V and J genes are TRBV6-5 and TRBJ2-6; no clear D. The CDR3 has 15 residues. Germline loops: CDR1 MNHEY, CDR2 SVGAGI. The ends were cut back, 7 bases at V and 1 base at J, with 11 bases in the middle. The DNA of the CDR3 is TGTGCCAGCACCTCTCCGAGTTCTGGGGCCAACGTCCTGACTTTC. It specifies CASTSPSSGANVLTF.

The V and J genes are TRBV6-1 and TRBJ1-1; TRBD1 matches at 8 bases. CDR1 and CDR2 from the germline V gene are MNHNS and SASEGT. Germline trimming cut 4 bases from V and 1 base from J; bases unmatched to any gene: 5. The CDR3 totals 15 residues. CDR3 coding DNA: TGTGCCAGCAGTGCCGGGACAGGAGGGAACACTGAAGCTTTCTTT. Protein sequence: CASSAGTGGNTEAFF.

The rearrangement uses TRBV5-5 and TRBJ1-1; no definite D call. In germline, CDR1 is SGHKS, CDR2 YYEKEE (reference sequence). The V and J ends lost 4 bases and 4 bases respectively, with 11 bases between them. The CDR3 length is 13 residues. The CDR3 coding sequence is TGTGCCAGCAGCCTCGGGGTGGCCACTGAAGCTTTCTTT. This sequence encodes CASSLGVATEAFF.

V and J are TRBV2 and TRBJ1-2; 8 bases are a match to TRBD1. V was clipped by 11 bases and J by 5 bases; unmatched bases: 13. Germline V gives CDR1 SNHLY, CDR2 FYNNEI. The CDR3 length is 14 residues. Here the CDR3 reads CAEGPGQEGYGYTF. The CDR3 nucleotides read TGTGCCGAGGGCCCGGGACAGGAGGGATATGGCTACACCTTC.

This chain uses TRBV15 with TRBJ2-1; weak D call: TRBD2 (5 bases). Germline V CDR1 and CDR2: LNHNV, YYDKDF (reference sequence). This CDR3 contains 14 residues. V dropped 0 bases and J dropped 5 bases, with 8 bases sitting between them. CDR3 in amino acids: CATSRDEEDNEQFF. In DNA form, the CDR3 reads TGTGCCACCAGCAGAGATGAGGAGGACAATGAGCAGTTCTTC.

This chain links TRBV9 with TRBJ2-5; TRBD2 might be the D (5 bases). The V gene's germline CDR1 is SGDLS and CDR2 YYNGEE. CDR3 length equals 14 residues. Trimming cost V 3 bases and J 5 bases, with 14 bases left between them. The CDR3: CASSAGNRAETQYF. The CDR3 nucleotides read TGTGCCAGCAGCGCCGGGAACCGGGCGGAGACCCAGTACTTC.

In its sample, this clone was seen a few times. This chain uses TRBV6-4 with TRBJ2-3; 10 positions agree with TRBD2. Trimming cost V 4 bases and J 4 bases; bases outside gene matches: 5. Looked up from germline, CDR1 is MRHNA and CDR2 is SNTAGT. The CDR3 is 15 amino acids. The CDR3 region is CASSVQRGGSDTQYF. For the CDR3, the DNA is TGTGCCAGCAGTGTTCAGCGGGGGGGCTCAGATACGCAGTATTTT.

The chain couples TRBV24-1 to TRBJ2-7; D is possibly TRBD2 (5 bases). Trimming pared 5 bases from V and 6 bases from J, leaving 16 bases between. The CDR3 has 14 amino acids. CDR1 is KGHDR, CDR2 SFDVKD, per germline. The CDR3 sequence: CATSAWLRVVEQYF. The DNA for the CDR3 is TGTGCCACCAGTGCCTGGCTGCGGGTTGTCGAGCAGTACTTC.

The gene calls are TRBV2 and TRBJ2-3, with 7 bases that match TRBD2. The ends lost 3 bases at V and 3 bases at J; junction bases unmatched: 6. The CDR3 loop spans 15 amino acids. Looked up from germline, CDR1 is SNHLY and CDR2 is FYNNEI. The CDR3 here is CASSDGTSVTDTQYF. CDR3 DNA: TGTGCCAGCAGTGACGGAACTAGCGTGACAGATACGCAGTATTTT.

The rearrangement uses TRBV5-1 and TRBJ2-3; 12 bases are shared with TRBD2. Germline assignment: CDR1 SGHRS and CDR2 YFSETQ. The trim removed 0 bases at V and 6 bases at J, leaving 20 bases unmatched. The CDR3 contains 21 residues. CDR3 sequence: CASSLEFRTSGASYTSDTQYF. For the CDR3, the DNA is TGCGCCAGCAGCTTGGAATTTAGGACTAGCGGGGCGTCTTATACTTCGGATACGCAGTATTTT. The variable domain in full, completed from reference TRBV5-1 and TRBJ2-3, reads KAGVTQTPRYLIKTRGQQVTLSCSPISGHRSVSWYQQTPGQGLQFLFEYFSETQRNKGNFPGRFSGRQFSNSRSEMNVSTLELGDSALYLCASSLEFRTSGASYTSDTQYFGPGTRLTVL.

The J gene is TRBJ1-2, the V gene TRBV5-1; the D is unclear. This CDR3 contains 12 residues. The germline CDR1 and CDR2 sequences are SGHRS and YFSETQ. V lost 0 bases and J 8 bases, leaving 8 bases between the germline ends. The CDR3 protein is CASSLVHHGYTF. In DNA, the CDR3 is TGCGCCAGCAGCTTGGTACACCACGGCTACACCTTC.

The gene calls are TRBV9 and TRBJ1-2; tentatively, D is TRBD1 (6 bases). Between the trimmed V and J ends, which lost 0 bases and 3 bases, there was a span of 6 bases. CDR1 SGDLS and CDR2 YYNGEE come from the germline V gene. This CDR3 contains 13 residues. The CDR3 loop reads CASSVDRDYGYTF. As DNA, the CDR3 is TGTGCCAGCAGCGTAGACAGGGACTATGGCTACACCTTC.

This clone was found once. J is TRBJ2-1 and V is TRBV7-3, with D possibly matching TRBD2 (6 bases). Germline CDR1 reads SGHTA; CDR2 reads FQGTGA. Trimming took off 5 bases at V and 0 bases at J, with 11 bases between the two ends. This CDR3 is 15 amino acids long. The chain's CDR3 is CASSAGGSSYNEQFF. The CDR3 DNA reads as TGTGCCAGCAGCGCCGGGGGTAGCTCCTACAATGAGCAGTTCTTC.

This clone was recorded a few times. This chain connects TRBV7-2 to TRBJ1-2; D remains unclear. Germline assignment: CDR1 SGHTA and CDR2 FQGNSA. V dropped 2 bases and J dropped 3 bases, with 10 bases sitting between them. The CDR3 contains 14 residues. The CDR3 bases are TGTGCCAGCAGCTTAAACGGCGGATACTATGGCTACACCTTC. Protein product: CASSLNGGYYGYTF.

This chain uses TRBV7-3 with TRBJ2-1, with a tentative D call TRBD2 (5 bases). V was shortened by 5 bases and J by 7 bases, with 9 bases between the two germline ends. The CDR3 sequence is 12 residues long. CDR1 is SGHTA and CDR2 is FQGTGA in the germline V gene. The chain's CDR3 is CASSGRGNEQFF. CDR3 in DNA: TGTGCCAGCAGCGGCCGGGGAAATGAGCAGTTCTTC.

The CDR3 here is CASLQGPNYGYTF. The DNA for the CDR3 is TGTGCCAGCCTACAGGGTCCTAACTATGGCTACACCTTC. The chain carries TRBV2 and TRBJ1-2, with D perhaps TRBD1 (6 bases). Trimming took off 8 bases at V and 0 bases at J, with 10 bases between the two ends. The V gene's germline CDR1 is SNHLY and CDR2 FYNNEI. The length of the CDR3 is 13 residues.

This clone has a single count. The chain recombines TRBV9 with TRBJ2-2; 8 bases fit TRBD1. Trimming took 3 bases from V and 1 from J; bases not matched to a gene: 8. Germline CDR1 is SGDLS and CDR2 is YYNGEE. The CDR3 sequence is 17 residues long. Written as DNA, the CDR3 is TGTGCCAGCAGCGCCCAATCCGGGACAGGGAACACCGGGGAGCTGTTTTTT. Its translation: CASSAQSGTGNTGELFF.

J is TRBJ2-3 and V is TRBV7-8, with D hard to call. V was clipped by 1 base and J by 4 bases, with 9 bases between them. Per germline, CDR1 SGHVS and CDR2 FQNEAQ. The length of the CDR3 is 14 residues. CDR3 DNA sequence: TGTGCCAGCAGCTTAGGTGGTAGTTCAGATACGCAGTATTTT. Translated, it gives CASSLGGSSDTQYF.

This chain uses TRBV5-1 with TRBJ2-3; TRBD1 matches at 7 bases. The CDR3 loop spans 14 amino acids. In germline, CDR1 is SGHRS, CDR2 YFSETQ. The J segment lost 2 bases and the V segment lost 2 bases, leaving 2 bases of the junction unmatched. CDR3 bases: TGCGCCAGCAGCTTCCAGGGGGTCACAGATACGCAGTATTTT. Translation gives CASSFQGVTDTQYF. The full variable domain, in which reference TRBV5-1 and TRBJ2-3 provide the parts outside the CDR3, is KAGVTQTPRYLIKTRGQQVTLSCSPISGHRSVSWYQQTPGQGLQFLFEYFSETQRNKGNFPGRFSGRQFSNSRSEMNVSTLELGDSALYLCASSFQGVTDTQYFGPGTRLTVL.

In this sample, this clone turned up once. This sequence joins TRBV7-2 and TRBJ2-1; maybe TRBD1 (6 bases). V was cut by 1 base and J by 0 bases, with 16 bases left in between. The CDR3 sequence is 18 residues long. Germline CDR1 and CDR2: SGHTA and FQGNSA. The CDR3: CASSLVPFTGSSYNEQFF. Here the CDR3 DNA reads TGTGCCAGCAGCTTAGTTCCCTTTACAGGGAGCTCCTACAATGAGCAGTTCTTC. The entire variable domain, with the rest obtained from reference TRBV7-2 and TRBJ2-1, is as follows: GAGVSQSPSNKVTEKGKDVELRCDPISGHTALYWYRQSLGQGLEFLIYFQGNSAPDKSGLPSDRFSAERTGGSVSTLTIQRTQQEDSAVYLCASSLVPFTGSSYNEQFFGPGTRLTVL.

This chain links TRBV24-1 with TRBJ1-2, with TRBD1 identical over 7 bases. The CDR3 extends over 14 amino acids. CDR1 and CDR2 from the germline V gene are KGHDR and SFDVKD. Unmatched junction bases numbered 8, after V lost 7 bases and J lost 4 bases. CDR3 bases: TGTGCCACCAGCCCGGGACAGTCGTTCTATGGCTACACCTTC. The encoded protein is CATSPGQSFYGYTF.